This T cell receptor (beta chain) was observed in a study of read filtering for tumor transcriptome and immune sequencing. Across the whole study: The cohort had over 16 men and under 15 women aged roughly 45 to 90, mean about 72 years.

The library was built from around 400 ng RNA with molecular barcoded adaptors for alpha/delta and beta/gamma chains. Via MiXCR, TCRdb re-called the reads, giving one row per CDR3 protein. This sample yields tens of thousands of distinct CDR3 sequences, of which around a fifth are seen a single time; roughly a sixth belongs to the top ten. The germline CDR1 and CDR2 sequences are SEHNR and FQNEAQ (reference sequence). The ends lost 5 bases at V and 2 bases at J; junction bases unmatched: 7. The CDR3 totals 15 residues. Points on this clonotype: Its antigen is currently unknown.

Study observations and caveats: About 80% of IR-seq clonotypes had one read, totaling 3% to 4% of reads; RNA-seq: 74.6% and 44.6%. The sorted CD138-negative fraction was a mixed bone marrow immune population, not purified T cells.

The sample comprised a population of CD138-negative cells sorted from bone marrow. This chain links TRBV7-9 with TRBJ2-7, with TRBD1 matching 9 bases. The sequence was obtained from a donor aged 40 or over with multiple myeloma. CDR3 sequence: CASSLDRGTPYEQYF. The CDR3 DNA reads TGTGCCAGCAGCCTCGACAGGGGGACTCCCTACGAGCAGTACTTC.